Listed here are 17 T cell receptor beta chains from one sample, sequenced in a study of T cell changes during pregnancy in multiple sclerosis. Assay: immunoSEQ multiplex PCR; the TCRdb copy retains only in-frame clones and omits some. Of more than 85,000 clones in the sample, 93% are singletons; the top ten hold 1.1% to 1.5%. The starting material was peripheral blood, obtained in the third trimester of pregnancy. The receptors were sampled from a female donor in good health, enrolled as a control in a pregnancy study.

This clone was counted only a few times. V is TRBV19 and J is TRBJ2-1; 10 nucleotides line up with TRBD2. The ends lost 8 bases at V and 7 bases at J; junction bases unmatched: 5. CDR3 length: 13 amino acids. CDR1 is LNHDA and CDR2 is SQIVND in the germline V gene (reference sequence). As DNA, the CDR3 is TGTGCCAGTGCTAGCGGGAGTTTTAATGAGCAGTTCTTC. Translating it yields CASASGSFNEQFF.

V and J are TRBV18 and TRBJ2-7; 8 bases fit TRBD2. Losses at the gene ends were 0 bases for V and 3 bases for J; bases not matched to a gene: 7. The CDR3 totals 16 residues. Germline V gene sequence: CDR1 KGHSH, CDR2 LQKENI. The DNA for the CDR3 is TGTGCCAGCTCACCACCCGGGACTAGTTCCCTCTACGAGCAGTACTTC. Its protein product is CASSPPGTSSLYEQYF.

V is TRBV5-4 and J is TRBJ1-3; D is possibly TRBD1 (6 bases). The CDR3 is made up of 14 amino acids. Germline V gene sequence: CDR1 SGHNT, CDR2 YYREEE (reference sequence). Trimming removed 4 bases from V and 2 bases from J, with 10 bases in between. CDR3 bases: TGTGCCAGCAGCCAACAGGGAGCTGGAAACACCATATATTTT. This sequence encodes CASSQQGAGNTIYF.

V gene TRBV6-5 combines with J gene TRBJ2-2; a possible D gene is TRBD2 (6 bases). The ends were cut back, 0 bases at V and 2 bases at J, with 7 bases in the middle. From germline, CDR1 is MNHEY and CDR2 SVGAGI. The CDR3 runs 15 residues. The CDR3 protein is CASSYSGLNTGELFF. As DNA, the CDR3 is TGTGCCAGCAGTTACTCGGGACTCAACACCGGGGAGCTGTTTTTT.

The chain recombines TRBV19 with TRBJ2-7; D perhaps matches TRBD1 (5 bases). V lost 6 bases and J 5 bases, leaving 17 bases between the germline ends. The CDR3 is 14 amino acids. The V gene's germline CDR1 is LNHDA and CDR2 SQIVND (reference sequence). The CDR3 loop reads CASRRAGSLDEQYF. CDR3 nucleotides: TGTGCCAGTAGAAGGGCAGGGTCACTGGACGAGCAGTACTTC. The full variable domain, rest sourced from reference TRBV19 and TRBJ2-7, is DGGITQSPKYLFRKEGQNVTLSCEQNLNHDAMYWYRQDPGQGLRLIYYSQIVNDFQKGDIAEGYSVSREKKESFPLTVTSAQKNPTAFYLCASRRAGSLDEQYFGPGTRLTVT.

This rearrangement joins TRBV19 to TRBJ2-7; 9 bases map to TRBD1. J lost 2 bases, V lost 4 bases, and 6 bases had no gene match. The germline CDR1 and CDR2 sequences are LNHDA and SQIVND (reference sequence). CDR3 length: 15 residues. CDR3 region: CASSRYRDRAYEQYF. DNA of the CDR3: TGTGCCAGTAGTAGGTACCGGGACAGGGCCTACGAGCAGTACTTC.

This sequence joins TRBV2 and TRBJ1-5, with 7 bases lining up with TRBD1. Per germline, CDR1 SNHLY and CDR2 FYNNEI. There are 14 residues in the CDR3. V was pared by 5 bases and J by 7 bases, with 8 bases of the junction left unmatched. The CDR3 DNA follows: TGTGCCAGCAGTATGACAGGGATGGGGCAGCCCCAGCATTTT. This translates into CASSMTGMGQPQHF. The whole variable domain, remainder taken from reference TRBV2 and TRBJ1-5, is EPEVTQTPSHQVTQMGQEVILRCVPISNHLYFYWYRQILGQKVEFLVSFYNNEISEKSEIFDDQFSVERPDGSNFTLKIRSTKLEDSAMYFCASSMTGMGQPQHFGDGTRLSIL.

The genes are TRBV7-9 and TRBJ2-1, with 12 bases lining up with TRBD2. Germline CDR1 and CDR2: SEHNR and FQNEAQ (reference sequence). Trimming cost V 5 bases and J 0 bases; bases outside gene matches: 5. The CDR3 loop spans 17 amino acids. The CDR3: CASSPSSGRASYNEQFF. DNA for the CDR3: TGTGCCAGCAGCCCATCTAGCGGGAGGGCCTCCTACAATGAGCAGTTCTTC.

The rearrangement joins TRBV7-8 to TRBJ1-2; D might be TRBD1 (6 bases). The germline V gene has CDR1 SGHVS and CDR2 FQNEAQ. CDR3 length: 15 residues. The V and J ends lost 7 bases and 7 bases respectively, with 22 bases between them. The CDR3 nucleotides are TGTGCCAGCAACGACGGGGACATACCCTTTATTGGCTACACCTTC. It encodes CASNDGDIPFIGYTF.

The rearrangement links TRBV5-6 to TRBJ1-5; a possible D gene is TRBD1 (6 bases). Germline values: CDR1 SGHDT, CDR2 YYEEEE. The CDR3 covers 17 residues. Trimming pared 3 bases from V and 4 bases from J, leaving 20 bases between. In DNA, the CDR3 is TGTGCCAGCAGCTCGGGGAGGGACACCACGGCGAATCAGCCCCAGCATTTT. Its protein product is CASSSGRDTTANQPQHF.

The chain is built from TRBV29-1 and TRBJ2-7; TRBD2 matches 7 bases. The germline V gene encodes CDR1 SQVTM and CDR2 ANQGSEA. V shed 2 bases, J shed 7 bases, and the junction held 5 bases outside the gene matches. The CDR3 covers 12 residues. CDR3 in amino acids: CSVEKGAGEQYF. The CDR3 DNA sequence: TGCAGCGTTGAAAAGGGAGCGGGAGAGCAGTACTTC.

The chain couples TRBV7-8 to TRBJ2-1, with TRBD2 matching over 10 bases. This CDR3 has 16 residues. V trimming: 3 bases; J trimming: 4 bases; junction bases outside the gene matches: 6. Germline CDR1 and CDR2: SGHVS and FQNEAQ. The CDR3: CASSFIGTSDYNEQFF. In DNA, the CDR3 is TGTGCCAGCAGCTTCATCGGGACTAGCGATTACAATGAGCAGTTCTTC.

The V call is TRBV5-1, the J call TRBJ2-1, with TRBD2 matching over 7 bases. V trimming: 3 bases; J trimming: 7 bases; junction bases outside the gene matches: 7. The CDR3 runs to 14 residues. CDR1 SGHRS and CDR2 YFSETQ come from the germline V gene. Here the CDR3 reads CASSYGLVMNEQFF. DNA for the CDR3: TGCGCCAGCAGCTACGGACTAGTTATGAATGAGCAGTTCTTC.

This chain joins TRBV7-9 and TRBJ1-4, with 7 bases lining up with TRBD1. The CDR3 has 16 residues. Looked up from germline, CDR1 is SEHNR and CDR2 is FQNEAQ (reference sequence). Trimming removed 5 bases from V and 6 bases from J; junction bases left unmatched: 12. For the CDR3, the DNA is TGTGCCAGCAGCAGGGGGCTCCGGGCATATGATGAAAAACTGTTTTTT. Amino acid sequence: CASSRGLRAYDEKLFF.

The chain joins TRBV5-1 to TRBJ1-1, with 9 bases matching TRBD1. J was trimmed by 1 base and V by 2 bases; bases with no gene match: 6. This CDR3 region has 16 residues. Germline V lookup: CDR1 SGHRS, CDR2 YFSETQ. In nucleotides, the CDR3 is TGCGCCAGCAGCTTACGTCCGGGACAGGGGAACACTGAAGCTTTCTTT. As protein: CASSLRPGQGNTEAFF.

This chain connects TRBV5-1 to TRBJ1-2; TRBD1 matches at 10 bases. The germline gives CDR1 SGHRS, CDR2 YFSETQ. This CDR3 comprises 14 residues. J gave up 3 bases and V 7 bases, and 6 bases lay outside the gene matches. The CDR3 coding sequence is TGCGCCAGCGGGGATGGACAGGGGGACTATGGCTACACCTTC. Translation: CASGDGQGDYGYTF. The full variable domain, with the rest looked up from reference TRBV5-1 and TRBJ1-2, is KAGVTQTPRYLIKTRGQQVTLSCSPISGHRSVSWYQQTPGQGLQFLFEYFSETQRNKGNFPGRFSGRQFSNSRSEMNVSTLELGDSALYLCASGDGQGDYGYTFGSGTRLTVV.

This chain uses TRBV28 with TRBJ2-7, with TRBD1 identical over 10 bases. The CDR3 has 15 amino acids. Trimming removed 6 bases from V and 2 bases from J; junction bases left unmatched: 7. Germline CDR1 is MDHEN and CDR2 is SYDVKM. CDR3 protein: CASSSGTGVPYEQYF. In DNA, the CDR3 is TGTGCCAGCAGCTCCGGGACAGGGGTCCCCTACGAGCAGTACTTC.